What follows is one TCR beta chain and its context. The protocol was immunoSEQ multiplex PCR, while the TCRdb copy is restricted to in-frame clones and leaves out a portion. Among 50,000 or so clones, around 88% were seen once, and the ten largest hold approximately 11%. This CDR3 region has 14 residues. CDR1 is SGHTA, CDR2 FQGTGA, per germline. V lost 6 bases, J lost 0 bases, and 12 bases lay in between. This record comes from a study of OX40 agonist ivuxolimab in advanced cancers. This TCR was sampled from an adult with an advanced solid tumor such as melanoma, head and neck, liver or kidney cancer. The J gene is TRBJ2-7, the V gene TRBV7-3, with a weak D call TRBD1 (7 bases). The sample here was CD4+ or CD8+ T cells sorted from blood, taken in a trial of the OX40 agonist ivuxolimab. The CDR3 here is CASSGGDSSYEQYF. DNA of the CDR3: TGTGCCAGCAGTGGAGGGGACAGCTCCTACGAGCAGTACTTC.